The table lists the clone carrying this T cell receptor beta chain with many counts. Its antigen is still unknown. V dropped 5 bases and J dropped 3; count of bases not matched to a gene: 8. Looked up from germline, CDR1 is MDHEN and CDR2 is SYDVKM. The CDR3 has 15 residues. Authors' analysis steps: The study's classifier, a distant-metastasis tool for papillary thyroid cancer, was built using CDR3 differences across clinicopathological groups. TCRdb reanalyzed the PCR reads with MiXCR. TCRdb, rather than the study authors, made the V and J calls. The sample carries approximately 90,000 clones, 10% to 15% recorded once. This sample stems from a study of metastatic and nonmetastatic thyroid tumors. At the level of the study: The study looked at repertoires side by side in blood and in tumor or nodule tissue from malignant and benign thyroid patients. Study observations and caveats: Benign nodules were reported to have significantly lower TCR beta diversity than malignant thyroid tumors, in blood and tumor.

Patients were all untreated before their thyroid surgery. This receptor was taken from a female donor with papillary thyroid cancer or a benign thyroid nodule (not recorded which). Some clones in this sample may be carry-over from other donors' samples. The material sequenced was blood. The chain joins TRBV28 to TRBJ2-3; 7 bases map to TRBD2. The CDR3 bases are TGTGCCAGCAGTCCGCAACTAGCGCCTACAGATACGCAGTATTTT. Protein sequence: CASSPQLAPTDTQYF.